One sample yielded the 5 T cell receptor beta chains listed below, sequenced in a study of T-cell reconstitution after alpha-beta-depleted transplantation in children. Unique molecular identifiers were incorporated during preparation of the TCRbeta library. TCRdb passed the PCR reads through MiXCR, listing each CDR3 protein once. There are around 450,000 distinct CDR3 sequences in the sample; about 16% occur only once, and less than 30% lies in the top ten. The source was PBMCs, mostly from graft donor cells, collected 360 days after TCRalphabeta/CD19-depleted stem cell transplant. The receptors were gathered from a boy under two years old who had a stem cell transplant for Wiskott-Aldrich syndrome, so the T cells may come from the graft donor.

The V gene is TRBV4-1, the J gene TRBJ2-3, with 7 nucleotides matching TRBD2. CDR1 and CDR2 from the germline V gene are MGHRA and YSYEKL. J lost 3 bases, V lost 4 bases, and 13 bases had no gene match. This CDR3 spans 17 amino acids. In DNA form, the CDR3 reads TGCGCCAGCAGCCGTAGTAAGACTAGCCTGGAGACAGATACGCAGTATTTT. Its protein is CASSRSKTSLETDTQYF.

The chain combines TRBV14 with TRBJ1-6; D is unclear. The V end was cut by 2 bases, the J end by 10 bases, with 9 bases between. CDR3 length: 13 amino acids. Germline CDR1 and CDR2: SGHDN and FVKESK. CDR3 bases: TGTGCCAGCAGCCAATTAGCCTTCTCACCCCTCCACTTT. Its translation is CASSQLAFSPLHF.

This clonotype turned up a few times. The chain recombines TRBV6-5 with TRBJ2-1; D possibly corresponds to TRBD2 (5 bases). The germline V and J ends were trimmed by 6 bases and 6 bases, with 12 bases remaining between them. Germline V gene lookup returns CDR1 MNHEY and CDR2 SVGAGI. This CDR3 spans 13 amino acids. CDR3 sequence: CASRARDSNEQFF. The CDR3 DNA follows: TGTGCCAGCAGAGCCCGGGATAGCAATGAGCAGTTCTTC.

The rearrangement joins TRBV7-9 to TRBJ1-2, with D maybe TRBD1 (6 bases). Trimming pared 5 bases from V and 5 bases from J, leaving 18 bases between. The CDR3 runs 15 residues. CDR1 and CDR2 from the germline V gene are SEHNR and FQNEAQ (reference sequence). CDR3: CASSSAGTMTYGYTF. The CDR3 coding sequence is TGTGCCAGCAGCAGCGCCGGGACAATGACATATGGCTACACCTTC.

This clonotype was observed a handful of times. V gene TRBV20-1 combines with J gene TRBJ1-1, with D possibly being TRBD1 (6 bases). V dropped 7 bases and J dropped 4 bases, with 16 bases sitting between them. This CDR3 region has 13 residues. CDR1 DFQATT and CDR2 SNEGSKA come from the germline V gene (reference sequence). The CDR3 bases are TGCAGTGTCAGAGGCAGGGGAGGCACTGAAGCTTTCTTT. Encoded protein: CSVRGRGGTEAFF.